This T cell receptor (beta chain) was documented in a study of blood T cell repertoires in COVID-19. Study details: Samples representing acute and convalescent COVID-19 were sourced from the United States, Italy and Spain.

Germline values: CDR1 MNHNY, CDR2 SVGAGI (reference sequence). Trimming cost V 7 bases and J 6 bases; bases outside gene matches: 6. There are 13 residues in the CDR3. As processed by the authors: The assay estimated nucleated cells by amplifying reference gene primers. Sequencing used immunoSEQ multiplex PCR; TCRdb keeps in-frame clones, though not all of them. That table supplies the V and J calls and clone size; D and trimming were determined from the DNA. The sample contains 55,000 or so clones, around nine tenths of which appear only once. Sequencing used peripheral blood. This receptor was obtained from a man aged 40-50 years with acute or convalescent COVID-19. V is TRBV6-6 and J is TRBJ1-5, with 7 bases lining up with TRBD1. CDR3 DNA: TGTGCCAGCACCGAAGGGGGCGGTCAGCCCCAGCATTTT. Amino acids: CASTEGGGQPQHF.